This T cell receptor (beta chain) was observed in a study of TIL therapy for anti-PD-1-resistant metastatic lung cancer. About the study: Patients had a median age of almost 55 years (range roughly 38-75).

V gave up 5 bases and J gave up 8 bases, with 18 bases separating them. The germline V gene encodes CDR1 MNHEY and CDR2 SVGAGI. This CDR3 contains 14 residues. This clone occurred a few times. The libraries were made with immunoSEQ v3. Sequencing depth was 1.9 million or so read pairs for survey level, roughly 4.5-6 million for deep. Profiled with immunoSEQ multiplex PCR; TCRdb holds only in-frame clones, not every one. The repertoire consists of 50,000 to 65,000 clones, with under 75% occurring once and the leading ten covering 6% to 7%. Time point given: pre-treatment sample, taken before nivolumab and TIL therapy.

This receptor was taken from a person aged 25 to 79 with non-small cell lung cancer. The chain has TRBV6-5 and TRBJ1-2; the D gene is possibly TRBD1 (6 bases). The starting material was blood, obtained at baseline. CDR3 nucleotides: TGTGCCAGCAGTGGCCGGGGGGGGCGAGACGGCTACACCTTC. Residues: CASSGRGGRDGYTF.